Shown below are 8 T cell receptor beta chains from a single sample sequenced in a study of shared clonotypes between healthy human individuals. Some clones are missing from TCRdb's copy, which holds only in-frame ones; the method was immunoSEQ multiplex PCR. This table has about 1.1 million clones, approximately 80% appearing once. The specimen sequenced was memory CD4+ T cells from PBMCs. Subset here: CD45RA-negative fraction. The receptor source for this set is a man aged 18 to 30 in good health. Some clones in this sample may be carry-over from other donors' samples.

The rearrangement joins TRBV6-5 to TRBJ1-5; D remains unclear. The CDR3 is made up of 12 amino acids. Germline CDR1 and CDR2: MNHEY and SVGAGI. The V end was cut by 8 bases, the J end by 6 bases, with 11 bases between. As DNA, the CDR3 is TGTGCCAGCTCGCCTAGGAGTCAGCCCCAGCATTTT. This gives the protein CASSPRSQPQHF.

About this clone: In the same sample, other DNA sequences code for this CDR3. The rearrangement joins TRBV5-1 to TRBJ2-1; TRBD2 agrees at 8 bases. CDR1 is SGHRS and CDR2 is YFSETQ in the germline V gene. With V trimmed by 0 bases and J by 4 bases, 3 bases remained unmatched. There are 15 residues in the CDR3. CDR3 in DNA: TGCGCCAGCAGCTTGGTAGCGGGAAATTACAATGAGCAGTTCTTC. It specifies CASSLVAGNYNEQFF.

The chain uses TRBV6-6 and TRBJ2-7; 7 nucleotides agree with TRBD1. This CDR3 has 13 amino acids. Trimming at V came to 5 bases and at J to 7 bases, leaving 8 bases not matched to a gene. Germline V lookup: CDR1 MNHNY, CDR2 SVGAGI (reference sequence). The CDR3 is CASSPQGVGEQYF. Here the CDR3 DNA reads TGTGCCAGCAGTCCCCAGGGGGTTGGTGAGCAGTACTTC.

The chain employs TRBV27 and TRBJ2-3, with 7 bases lining up with TRBD2. Germline trimming cut 5 bases from V and 1 base from J; bases unmatched to any gene: 9. Per the germline V gene, CDR1 is MNHEY and CDR2 is SMNVEV (reference sequence). The CDR3 is 16 residues long. CDR3 DNA sequence: TGTGCCAGCAGTGGTAGGCCTAGCGGTCGCACAGATACGCAGTATTTT. This sequence encodes CASSGRPSGRTDTQYF.

The chain is built from TRBV18 and TRBJ2-5; D call uncertain. The CDR3 has 11 residues. The germline V gene has CDR1 KGHSH and CDR2 LQKENI. Trimming removed 5 bases from V and 3 bases from J, with 4 bases in between. CDR3 sequence (DNA): TGTGCCAGCTCAGCCAAAGAGACCCAGTACTTC. Translation gives CASSAKETQYF.

This chain connects TRBV30 to TRBJ2-7; D is unresolved. In germline, CDR1 is GTSNPN, CDR2 SVGIG (reference sequence). This CDR3 is built from 12 residues. The V end was cut by 1 base, the J end by 4 bases, with 8 bases between. CDR3 bases: TGTGCCTGGAGTGGGTTGGCATACGAGCAGTACTTC. This gives the protein CAWSGLAYEQYF.

Notes on this clone: In the same sample, other DNA sequences code for this CDR3. The V call is TRBV6-1, the J call TRBJ2-5; no reliable D call. V lost 4 bases and J 2 bases, leaving 8 bases between the germline ends. The CDR3 covers 13 residues. CDR1 MNHNS and CDR2 SASEGT come from the germline V gene. The CDR3 sequence: CASSGLLQETQYF. For the CDR3, the DNA is TGTGCCAGCAGTGGTCTTCTACAAGAGACCCAGTACTTC.

The CDR3 coding sequence is TGTGCCAGCAGGGCCGGGACTCTGTCCTACAATGAGCAGTTCTTC. As protein: CASRAGTLSYNEQFF. The gene calls are TRBV28 and TRBJ2-1, with D tentatively TRBD2 (6 bases). This CDR3 region has 15 residues. The germline CDR1 and CDR2 sequences are MDHEN and SYDVKM. V gave up 6 bases and J gave up 1 base, with 13 bases separating them.